This T cell receptor beta chain is from a study of T cells in Graves' hyperthyroidism and ophthalmopathy. Study context: It was at initial diagnosis, before any treatment, that peripheral blood was collected.

Stable Graves' hyperthyroidism denoted no ophthalmopathy progression over 18 months. Not enrolled were patients with uncontrolled infection, other autoimmune disease, pregnancy or lactation. General observations from the study: Blood shared most expanded thyroid clonotypes above 0.001.

Amplification yielded TCR beta CDR3 regions, with RNA transcripts as the source. TCR CDR3 regions were first amplified by RT-PCR with HTBI primers. TCRdb reprocessed the multiplex PCR reads via MiXCR and lists one record per CDR3 protein. The sample has 340,000 or so distinct CDR3 sequences, around a sixth seen once. V lost 2 bases, J lost 5 bases, and 4 bases stayed unmatched. The CDR3 has 14 residues. There are a few counts of this clonotype. Its matching antigen is unknown. The chain is built from TRBV12-3 or TRBV12-4 and TRBJ2-3; 7 bases fit TRBD1. The receptor was derived from a woman in her forties or fifties with Graves' hyperthyroidism. The sequenced sample consisted of blood. The CDR3 region is CASSLFRQGDTQYF. The CDR3, as DNA: TGTGCCAGCAGTTTATTCCGACAGGGAGATACGCAGTATTTT.